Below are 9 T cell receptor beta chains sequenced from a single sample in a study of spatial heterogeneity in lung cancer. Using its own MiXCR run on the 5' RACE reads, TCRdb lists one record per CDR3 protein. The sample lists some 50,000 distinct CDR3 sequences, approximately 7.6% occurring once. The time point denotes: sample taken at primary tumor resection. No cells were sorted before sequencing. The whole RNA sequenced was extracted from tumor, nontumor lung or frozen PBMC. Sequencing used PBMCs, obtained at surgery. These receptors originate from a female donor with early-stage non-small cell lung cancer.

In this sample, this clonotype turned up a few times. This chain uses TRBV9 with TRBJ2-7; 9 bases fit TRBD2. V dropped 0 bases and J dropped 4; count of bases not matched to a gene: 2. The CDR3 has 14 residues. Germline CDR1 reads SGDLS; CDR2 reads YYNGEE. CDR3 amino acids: CASSVVLAGYEQYF. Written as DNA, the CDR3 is TGTGCCAGCAGCGTAGTACTAGCGGGTTACGAGCAGTACTTC.

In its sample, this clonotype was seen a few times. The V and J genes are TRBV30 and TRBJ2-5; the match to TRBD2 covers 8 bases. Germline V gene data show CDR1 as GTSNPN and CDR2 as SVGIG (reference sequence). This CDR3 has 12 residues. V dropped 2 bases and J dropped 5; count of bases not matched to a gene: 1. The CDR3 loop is CAWSRGGETQYF. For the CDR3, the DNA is TGTGCCTGGAGTCGCGGGGGGGAGACCCAGTACTTC.

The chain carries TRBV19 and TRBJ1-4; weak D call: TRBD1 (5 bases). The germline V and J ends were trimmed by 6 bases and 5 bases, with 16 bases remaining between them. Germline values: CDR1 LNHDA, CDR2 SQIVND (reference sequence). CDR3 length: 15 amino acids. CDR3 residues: CASSPDGGGNEKLFF. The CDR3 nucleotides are TGTGCCAGTAGCCCCGACGGGGGTGGGAATGAAAAACTGTTTTTT.

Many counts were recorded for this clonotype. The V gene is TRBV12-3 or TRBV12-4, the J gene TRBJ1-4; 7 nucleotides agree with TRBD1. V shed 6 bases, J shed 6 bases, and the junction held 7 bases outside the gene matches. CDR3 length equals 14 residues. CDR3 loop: CASSRQGLDEKLFF. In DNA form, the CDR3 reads TGTGCCAGCAGCCGACAGGGCTTGGATGAAAAACTGTTTTTT.

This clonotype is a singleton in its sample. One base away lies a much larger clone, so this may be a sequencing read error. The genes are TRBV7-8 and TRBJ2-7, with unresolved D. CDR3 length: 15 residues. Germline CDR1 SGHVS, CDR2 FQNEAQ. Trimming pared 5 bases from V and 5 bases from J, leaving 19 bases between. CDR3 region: CASSLSLGRFNEQYF. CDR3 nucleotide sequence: TGTGCCAGCAGCCTTAGCCTGGGTAGGTTCAACGAGCAGTACTTC.

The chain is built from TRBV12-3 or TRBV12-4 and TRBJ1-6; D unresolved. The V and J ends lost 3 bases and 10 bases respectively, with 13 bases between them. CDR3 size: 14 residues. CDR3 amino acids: CASSFPGKVSPLHF. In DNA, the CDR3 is TGTGCCAGCAGTTTTCCCGGGAAGGTCTCACCCCTCCACTTT.

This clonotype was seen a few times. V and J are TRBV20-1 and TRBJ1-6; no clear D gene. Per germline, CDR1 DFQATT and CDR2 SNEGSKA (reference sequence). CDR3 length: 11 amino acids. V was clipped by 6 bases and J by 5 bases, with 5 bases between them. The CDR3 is CSAENNSPLHF. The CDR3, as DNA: TGCAGTGCGGAAAATAATTCACCCCTCCACTTT.

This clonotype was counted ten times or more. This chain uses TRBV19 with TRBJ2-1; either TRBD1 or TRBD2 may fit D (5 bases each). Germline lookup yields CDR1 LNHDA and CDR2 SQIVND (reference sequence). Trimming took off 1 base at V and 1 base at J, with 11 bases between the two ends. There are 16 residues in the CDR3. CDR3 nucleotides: TGTGCCAGTAGTATAGGGGGACGAGGGTCCTACAATGAGCAGTTCTTC. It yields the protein CASSIGGRGSYNEQFF.

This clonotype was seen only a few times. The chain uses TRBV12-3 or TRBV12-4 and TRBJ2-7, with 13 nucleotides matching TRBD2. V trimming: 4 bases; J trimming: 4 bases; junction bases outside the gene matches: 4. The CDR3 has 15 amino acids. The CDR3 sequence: CASSSRTSGGYEQYF. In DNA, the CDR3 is TGTGCCAGCAGTTCCCGGACTAGCGGGGGTTACGAGCAGTACTTC.